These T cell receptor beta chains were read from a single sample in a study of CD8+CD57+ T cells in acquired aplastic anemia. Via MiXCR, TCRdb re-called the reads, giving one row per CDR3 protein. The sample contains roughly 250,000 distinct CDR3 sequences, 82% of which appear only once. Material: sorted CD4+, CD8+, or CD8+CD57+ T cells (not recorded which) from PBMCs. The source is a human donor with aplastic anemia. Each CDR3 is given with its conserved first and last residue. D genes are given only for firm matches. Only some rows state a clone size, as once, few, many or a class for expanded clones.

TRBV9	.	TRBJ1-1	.	CASGLAGKIQYLAFF	TGTGCCAGCGGCTTAGCTGGGAAAATTCAGTACTTAGCTTTCTTT
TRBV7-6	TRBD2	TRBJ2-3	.	CASSFGGAGTQAF	TGTGCCAGCAGCTTCGGGGGGGCAGGCACGCAAGCTTTC
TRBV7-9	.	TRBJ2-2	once	CASSLSRNRETGKLFF	TGTGCCAGCAGCTTATCCAGAAACAGGGAGACCGGCAAACTGTTTTTT
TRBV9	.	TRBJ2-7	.	CASSVGAQYEQYF	TGTGCCAGCAGCGTAGGGGCTCAATACGAGCAGTACTTC
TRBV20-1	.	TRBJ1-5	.	CSAGSRLNQPQHF	TGCAGTGCAGGTAGTCGGTTGAATCAGCCCCAGCATTTT
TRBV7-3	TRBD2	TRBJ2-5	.	CASRSSGTQGAPQF	TGTGCCAGCAGGTCTAGCGGGACTCAGGGAGCCCCCCAGTTC
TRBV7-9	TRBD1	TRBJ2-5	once	CATSWDSEQATQYF	TGTGCCACCAGCTGGGACAGCGAGCAAGCGACCCAGTACTTC
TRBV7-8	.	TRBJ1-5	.	CASSLSAGIGNQPQHF	TGTGCCAGCAGCTTATCGGCAGGTATAGGCAATCAGCCCCAGCATTTT
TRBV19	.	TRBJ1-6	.	CASSIASGAYNEPFFF	TGTGCCAGTAGTATAGCTAGCGGAGCCTACAATGAGCCGTTCTTCTTT
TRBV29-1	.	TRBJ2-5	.	CSVGGGEQETQYF	TGCAGCGTTGGAGGGGGAGAACAAGAGACCCAGTACTTC
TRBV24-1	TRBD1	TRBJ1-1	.	CATSGQGESTEAFF	TGTGCCACTAGTGGACAGGGTGAGTCAACTGAAGCTTTCTTT
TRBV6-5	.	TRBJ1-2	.	CASSYSGGAWDGYTF	TGTGCCAGCAGTTACTCGGGGGGGGCCTGGGATGGCTACACCTTC
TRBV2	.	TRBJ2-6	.	CASGDAGSDTQNVLTF	TGTGCCAGCGGGGACGCGGGTAGCGATACGCAGAACGTTCTCACATTC
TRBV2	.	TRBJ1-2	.	CASSEGTGNYGYTF	TGTGCCAGCAGTGAAGGGACCGGCAACTATGGCTACACCTTC
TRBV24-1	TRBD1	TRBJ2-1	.	CATSDLGTEKNNEQFF	TGTGCCACCAGTGACCTAGGGACAGAGAAAAATAATGAGCAGTTCTTC
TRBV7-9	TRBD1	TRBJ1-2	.	CASSQTGEGRYGYTF	TGTGCCAGCAGCCAGACAGGGGAAGGACGCTATGGCTACACCTTC
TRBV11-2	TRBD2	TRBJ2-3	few	CAISETSGRSDTQYF	TGTGCCATCAGTGAGACTAGCGGGCGCTCAGATACGCAGTATTTT
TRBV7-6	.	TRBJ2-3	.	CASSLIDYNSPLHYF	TGTGCCAGCAGCTTGATTGACTATAATTCGCCCCTGCACTATTTT
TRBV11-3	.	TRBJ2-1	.	CASSYPRRDGQDEQFF	TGTGCCAGCAGCTACCCACGCCGCGACGGTCAGGATGAGCAGTTCTTC
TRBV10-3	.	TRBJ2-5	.	CATTRGQSQETQYF	TGTGCCACGACCCGGGGGCAAAGCCAAGAGACCCAGTACTTC
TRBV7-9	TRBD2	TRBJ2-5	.	CASSGSLAGRPDHYF	TGTGCCAGCAGCGGATCTCTAGCGGGAAGGCCCGACCACTACTTC
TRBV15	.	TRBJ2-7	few	CATSRGSGQEAQYF	TGTGCCACCAGCAGGGGCTCGGGCCAAGAAGCGCAGTACTTC
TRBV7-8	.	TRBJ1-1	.	CASSLTGGHATF	TGTGCCAGCAGCCTAACGGGAGGTCACGCTACGTTT
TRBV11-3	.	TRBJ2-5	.	CASSVDRTAQYF	TGTGCCAGCAGCGTAGATCGGACAGCCCAGTACTTC
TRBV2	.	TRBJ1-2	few	CASSAWRGYTF	TGTGCCAGCAGTGCCTGGCGAGGCTACACCTTC
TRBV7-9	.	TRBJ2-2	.	CAGSFQSSGLCF	TGTGCCGGCAGCTTTCAAAGCAGCGGGCTGTGCTTT
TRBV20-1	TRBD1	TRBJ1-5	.	CSARVPGGNNQPQHF	TGCAGTGCTAGAGTACCAGGGGGTAACAATCAGCCCCAGCATTTT
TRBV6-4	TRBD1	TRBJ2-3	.	CASSDRATDTQYF	TGTGCCAGCAGCGACAGGGCAACAGATACGCAGTATTTT
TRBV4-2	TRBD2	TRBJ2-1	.	CASSQDSGVAGSYEGNEQFF	TGTGCCAGCAGCCAAGATTCCGGGGTAGCGGGGTCCTACGAGGGCAATGAGCAGTTCTTC
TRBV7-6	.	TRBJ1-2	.	CASSLSDGTKETHF	TGTGCCAGCAGCCTATCCGACGGGACAAAAGAGACCCACTTC
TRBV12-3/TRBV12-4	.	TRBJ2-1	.	CASSLIVNGQFF	TGTGCTAGCAGTTTAATAGTAAATGGGCAGTTCTTC
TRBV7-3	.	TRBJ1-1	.	CASTLDLTGNTQAFF	TGTGCCAGCACATTAGATCTGACCGGCAACACACAAGCTTTCTTT
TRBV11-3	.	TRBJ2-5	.	CASSLDMTGQYF	TGTGCCAGCAGCTTAGATATGACAGGCCAGTACTTC